This TCR beta chain was obtained from a study of cytomegalovirus exposure and HLA in healthy donors. Study results and limitations: More than 150 TCR beta chains were listed as cytomegalovirus-associated. A later analysis, which compared TCR beta chains of equal frequency, found the HLA-associated ones more clonally expanded. In a later analysis, an Asian-associated ancestry cluster reportedly showed fewer N-insertions than the approximately 620-donor mean.

The PCR used 60 Vbeta and 13 Jbeta primers. Using immunoSEQ multiplex PCR, the repertoire was profiled, and TCRdb retains in-frame clones only, with some absent. The table shows around 90,000 clones, with approximately 68% occurring only once. Germline loops: CDR1 SNHLY, CDR2 FYNNEI. V lost 2 bases and J lost 3, with 15 bases in between. The CDR3 totals 16 residues. About this clone itself: Its antigen is undetermined.

The clonotype comes from a woman aged 45-65 years in good health and CMV-seropositive. The sequenced sample consisted of PBMCs. This sequence joins TRBV2 and TRBJ2-3, with a tentative D call TRBD1 (5 bases). CDR3 residues: CASSERPQRGTDTQYF. CDR3 DNA: TGTGCCAGCAGTGAAAGGCCTCAAAGGGGTACAGATACGCAGTATTTT. The full variable domain, with the rest looked up from reference TRBV2 and TRBJ2-3, is EPEVTQTPSHQVTQMGQEVILRCVPISNHLYFYWYRQILGQKVEFLVSFYNNEISEKSEIFDDQFSVERPDGSNFTLKIRSTKLEDSAMYFCASSERPQRGTDTQYFGPGTRLTVL.